These 20 T cell receptor beta chains originate from one sample sequenced in a study of blood T cells in healthy people across ages. It was with a sample-barcoded 5' primer and a J-beta primer mix that a second PCR of about 6 to 12 cycles was run. TCRdb passed the 5' RACE reads through MiXCR, listing each CDR3 protein once. Of roughly 500,000 distinct CDR3 sequences detected, around 24% appear once; the ten largest clones hold around 10%. The data were also submitted as part of a second study, on T cells of mothers and their children.

Source material: blood. Receptors were obtained from a boy between 5 and 17 years old in good health.

This clonotype was recorded many times. V usage is TRBV28 and J usage is TRBJ1-2; D remains ambiguous. This CDR3 region has 11 residues. Trimming stripped 5 bases from V and 2 bases from J, with 3 bases between. CDR1 MDHEN and CDR2 SYDVKM come from the germline V gene. DNA for the CDR3: TGTGCCAGCAGTCCGAACTATGGCTACACCTTC. The encoded protein is CASSPNYGYTF.

This clonotype was detected only a few times. The chain couples TRBV10-3 to TRBJ2-5, with 7 bases identical to TRBD2. TRBJ2-1 explains the end of the DNA better; the J call may be wrong. The CDR3 spans 16 residues. Germline V CDR1 and CDR2: ENHRY, SYGVKD. Written as DNA, the CDR3 is TGTGCCATCAGTGAACGCGGGCGGGGGATTTACAATGAGCAGTTCTTC. This encodes CAISERGRGIYNEQFF.

This clonotype was picked up a small number of times. The rearrangement links TRBV12-3 or TRBV12-4 to TRBJ1-2; possible D gene TRBD1, 5 bases. CDR3 size: 14 residues. Deletions cut 6 bases from V and 7 bases from J, with 18 bases between. In DNA form, the CDR3 reads TGTGCCAGCAGCACGGGACTCGACCGGGCTGGCTACACCTTC. Protein product: CASSTGLDRAGYTF.

The chain uses TRBV5-6 and TRBJ2-1; D ambiguous. The CDR3 has 12 residues. From germline, CDR1 is SGHDT and CDR2 YYEEEE. The germline V and J ends were trimmed by 2 bases and 8 bases, with 8 bases remaining between them. In DNA form, the CDR3 reads TGTGCCAGCAGCTTTTGGCGTTATGAGCAGTTCTTC. This translates into CASSFWRYEQFF.

The gene calls are TRBV29-1 and TRBJ2-6; tentative D call: TRBD2 (6 bases). Per germline, CDR1 SQVTM and CDR2 ANQGSEA. The CDR3 is made up of 13 amino acids. V dropped 8 bases and J dropped 1 base, with 9 bases sitting between them. The CDR3, as DNA: TGCAGCTGCGGAGGGTCTGGGGCCAACGTCCTGACTTTC. It is translated as CSCGGSGANVLTF.

This clonotype was counted only a few times. The chain is built from TRBV29-1 and TRBJ2-5, with a possible D match to TRBD2 (7 bases). Trimming shortened V by 7 bases and J by 7 bases, and 19 bases separated the two germline ends. The CDR3 extends over 13 amino acids. Germline CDR1 is SQVTM and CDR2 is ANQGSEA. The CDR3 DNA reads as TGCAGCGGAAATAGGGGGGAGGGGGGGACCCAGTACTTC. Amino acids: CSGNRGEGGTQYF.

The chain links TRBV20-1 to TRBJ1-4; no firm D call. The V gene's germline CDR1 is DFQATT and CDR2 SNEGSKA (reference sequence). The CDR3 totals 13 residues. The V and J ends lost 3 bases and 5 bases respectively, with 10 bases between them. CDR3 protein: CSARAARNEKLFF. Here the CDR3 DNA reads TGCAGTGCTAGGGCAGCCCGGAATGAAAAACTGTTTTTT.

The genes are TRBV7-8 and TRBJ1-5; D is unclear. The CDR3 is 13 amino acids. Germline V gives CDR1 SGHVS, CDR2 FQNEAQ. Trimming took 5 bases from V and 6 from J, leaving 11 bases between them. CDR3 DNA: TGTGCCAGCAGCACCCGGTTTGGTCAGCCCCAGCATTTT. Amino acids: CASSTRFGQPQHF.

This clonotype occurred a few times. The CDR3 is CAISVSLPDTQYF. The CDR3 DNA is TGTGCCATCAGTGTCTCGCTCCCAGATACGCAGTATTTT. The chain joins TRBV10-3 to TRBJ2-3; the D is unclear. The germline V and J ends were trimmed by 4 bases and 4 bases, with 9 bases remaining between them. The CDR3 contains 13 residues. Germline loops: CDR1 ENHRY, CDR2 SYGVKD.

This clonotype has just a few counts. The gene calls are TRBV5-1 and TRBJ2-1, with a weak D call TRBD1 (6 bases). CDR3 length: 15 amino acids. V lost 4 bases, J lost 5 bases, and 16 bases lay in between. CDR1 is SGHRS, CDR2 YFSETQ, per germline. CDR3 nucleotides: TGCGCCAGCAGCGTATCCGGGACACATAACAATGAGCAGTTCTTC. This encodes CASSVSGTHNNEQFF.

There are a few counts of this clonotype. This rearrangement joins TRBV20-1 to TRBJ2-3; 7 bases fit TRBD1. Germline V gene data show CDR1 as DFQATT and CDR2 as SNEGSKA (reference sequence). The CDR3 contains 15 residues. Unmatched junction bases numbered 11, after V lost 4 bases and J lost 4 bases. DNA for the CDR3: TGCAGTGCTACAGAGTCCCAGGGGGTCCCAGATACGCAGTATTTT. It yields the protein CSATESQGVPDTQYF.

The V gene is TRBV28, the J gene TRBJ2-4; the D gene is possibly TRBD2 (5 bases). Germline V gene lookup returns CDR1 MDHEN and CDR2 SYDVKM. This CDR3 comprises 15 residues. V shed 5 bases and J shed 8 bases, with 19 bases lying between them. CDR3 bases: TGTGCCAGCAGTCCGTTCAACCTAAAGGGAGACATTCAGTACTTC. Its protein is CASSPFNLKGDIQYF.

The table lists this clonotype with a few counts. The chain combines TRBV14 with TRBJ1-2; D unresolved. There are 13 residues in the CDR3. V was shortened by 0 bases and J by 5 bases, with 7 bases between the two germline ends. The germline V gene encodes CDR1 SGHDN and CDR2 FVKESK. CDR3 protein: CASSQDYLYGYTF. DNA for the CDR3: TGTGCCAGCAGCCAAGATTACTTGTATGGCTACACCTTC.

This clonotype occurred a few times. The rearrangement joins TRBV10-3 to TRBJ1-1; the D is unclear. The CDR3 is 13 amino acids. Germline CDR1 reads ENHRY; CDR2 reads SYGVKD. Trimming cost V 2 bases and J 11 bases, with 15 bases left between them. The DNA for the CDR3 is TGTGCCATCAGTGAGGGGGAATACCAAATGGCTTTCTTT. Its protein product is CAISEGEYQMAFF.

The chain links TRBV20-1 to TRBJ2-7; TRBD1 matches 8 bases. The trim removed 5 bases at V and 5 bases at J, leaving 5 bases unmatched. This CDR3 is built from 12 residues. The germline V gene has CDR1 DFQATT and CDR2 SNEGSKA (reference sequence). CDR3 amino acids: CSAVRTGNEQYF. In DNA, the CDR3 is TGCAGTGCTGTTCGGACAGGGAACGAGCAGTACTTC.

The sample holds one count of this clonotype. The chain joins TRBV29-1 to TRBJ2-1; D call uncertain. CDR1 SQVTM and CDR2 ANQGSEA come from the germline V gene. CDR3 length: 11 amino acids. Trimming removed 5 bases from V and 6 bases from J, with 8 bases in between. The CDR3 DNA sequence: TGCAGCGTTTTTCTTTTCAATGAGCAGTTCTTC. The encoded protein is CSVFLFNEQFF.

The chain is built from TRBV12-3 or TRBV12-4 and TRBJ2-7; unclear D gene. There are 13 residues in the CDR3. V lost 6 bases to trimming and J lost 4 bases, with 13 bases between them. The chain's CDR3 is CASRYWQSYEQYF. The CDR3 region has the DNA TGTGCCAGCAGATACTGGCAAAGTTACGAGCAGTACTTC.

As regards this clonotype: The germline gene is not matched at one end of the junction; a read error may be the cause. The rearrangement uses TRBV12-3 or TRBV12-4 and TRBJ1-1, with a tentative D call TRBD1 (5 bases). The CDR3 covers 16 residues. CDR3 region: CANSSPGYSVNTEAFF. CDR3 DNA sequence: TGTGCCAACAGTTCCCCAGGGTACTCAGTGAACACTGAAGCTTTCTTT.

The chain couples TRBV6-2 or TRBV6-3 to TRBJ2-1, with TRBD1 identical over 9 bases. The CDR3 totals 17 residues. CDR1 is MNHEY, CDR2 SVGEGT, per germline. The J segment lost 6 bases and the V segment lost 6 bases, leaving 15 bases of the junction unmatched. CDR3 coding DNA: TGTGCCAGCAGAAGGGGACAGGGCTCGGATTTCTTCAATGAGCAGTTCTTC. It is translated as CASRRGQGSDFFNEQFF.

The CDR3 nucleotides are TGTGCCAGCAGCTTGGTCCAGGTAGCCTACGAGCAGTACTTC. Translated: CASSLVQVAYEQYF. The V call is TRBV5-8, the J call TRBJ2-7, with unresolved D. The CDR3 contains 14 residues. CDR1 and CDR2 from the germline V gene are SGHTS and YDEGEE. V was clipped by 0 bases and J by 2 bases, with 9 bases between them.